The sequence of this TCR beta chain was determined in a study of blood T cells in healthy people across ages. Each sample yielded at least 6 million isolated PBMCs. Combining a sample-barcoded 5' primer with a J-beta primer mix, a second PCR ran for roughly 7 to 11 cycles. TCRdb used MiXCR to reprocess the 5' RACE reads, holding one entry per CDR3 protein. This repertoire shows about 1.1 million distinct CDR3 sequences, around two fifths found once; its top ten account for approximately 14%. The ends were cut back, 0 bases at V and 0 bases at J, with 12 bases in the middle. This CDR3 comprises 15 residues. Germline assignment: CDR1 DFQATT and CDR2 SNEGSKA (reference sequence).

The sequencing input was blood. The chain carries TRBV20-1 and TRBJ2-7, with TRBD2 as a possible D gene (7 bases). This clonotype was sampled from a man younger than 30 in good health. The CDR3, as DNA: TGCAGTGCTAGAGATGGGGGGGCCAGCTCCTACGAGCAGTACTTC. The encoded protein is CSARDGGASSYEQYF.